A single sample gave rise to the 32 T cell receptor beta chains below, sequenced in a study of T cell repertoires in aging, cancer and after chemotherapy. Peripheral blood genomic DNA, not sorted cells or RNA, was the template. A mixed TRB-A/B primer pool amplified rearranged TRB by multiplex touch-down PCR. Each CDR3 protein gets one entry after TCRdb re-called the multiplex PCR reads with MiXCR. The profile shows some 9,200 distinct CDR3 sequences, around 50% of them singletons. Sequenced material: blood. These receptors came from a human donor in good health.

V is TRBV19 and J is TRBJ2-2, with D perhaps being TRBD1 or TRBD2 (5 bases each). This CDR3 spans 14 amino acids. The germline V and J ends were trimmed by 7 bases and 0 bases, with 9 bases remaining between them. CDR1 and CDR2 from the germline V gene are LNHDA and SQIVND (reference sequence). The CDR3 DNA follows: TGTGCCAGTATCGGGACGGCGAACACCGGGGAGCTGTTTTTT. It codes for CASIGTANTGELFF.

CDR3 residues: CASSEGGVQPQHF. The CDR3 nucleotides read TGTGCCAGCAGTGAAGGAGGGGTCCAGCCCCAGCATTTT. This chain links TRBV12-3 or TRBV12-4 with TRBJ1-5; possible D gene TRBD1, 5 bases. The V end lost 5 bases, the J end lost 7 bases, and 12 bases lay between the germline ends. The CDR3 has 13 residues.

This clonotype showed up just a few times. V and J are TRBV29-1 and TRBJ2-3; 10 bases fit TRBD2. The V segment lost 7 bases and the J segment 5 bases; nucleotides outside the gene matches: 15. This CDR3 has 16 amino acids. From germline, CDR1 is SQVTM and CDR2 ANQGSEA. The CDR3 DNA reads as TGCAGCGATCGGATTCTAGCGGGAGTCCATGGAGATACGCAGTATTTT. Protein: CSDRILAGVHGDTQYF.

The chain combines TRBV7-6 with TRBJ1-3; the D is unclear. The CDR3 runs to 13 residues. V lost 3 bases to trimming and J lost 4 bases, with 7 bases between them. CDR1 and CDR2 (germline): SGHVS, FNYEAQ. This CDR3 is CASSFPPGNTIYF. CDR3 nucleotides: TGTGCCAGCAGCTTCCCCCCGGGAAACACCATATATTTT.

The V call is TRBV7-2, the J call TRBJ1-2, with a tentative D call TRBD1 (6 bases). V lost 2 bases and J 8 bases, leaving 9 bases between the germline ends. From germline, CDR1 is SGHTA and CDR2 FQGNSA. There are 12 residues in the CDR3. This CDR3 reads CASSLSQGGYTF. CDR3 DNA: TGTGCCAGCAGCTTATCGCAGGGGGGCTACACCTTC.

The gene calls are TRBV19 and TRBJ1-3; TRBD1 might be the D (5 bases). This CDR3 has 16 amino acids. Germline V CDR1 and CDR2: LNHDA, SQIVND (reference sequence). V dropped 3 bases and J dropped 3 bases, with 15 bases sitting between them. The CDR3 sequence: CASSIPQVEYGNTIYF. In DNA form, the CDR3 reads TGTGCCAGTAGTATCCCACAGGTGGAATATGGAAACACCATATATTTT.

The chain combines TRBV30 with TRBJ2-7, with 9 bases lining up with TRBD1. The CDR3 covers 12 residues. V lost 4 bases, J lost 4 bases, and 2 bases stayed unmatched. Germline V gives CDR1 GTSNPN, CDR2 SVGIG (reference sequence). The CDR3 here is CAWKDRGYEQYF. CDR3 DNA: TGTGCCTGGAAGGACAGGGGTTACGAGCAGTACTTC.

The chain combines TRBV18 with TRBJ1-2; D not certain. This CDR3 is built from 13 residues. Germline assignment: CDR1 KGHSH and CDR2 LQKENI. Trimming shortened V by 3 bases and J by 6 bases, and 11 bases separated the two germline ends. This chain's CDR3 is CASSPAARDGYTF. CDR3 nucleotides: TGTGCCAGCTCACCGGCGGCAAGGGATGGCTACACCTTC.

The chain couples TRBV19 to TRBJ2-1; TRBD2 matches at 8 bases. This CDR3 contains 14 residues. J gave up 10 bases and V 6 bases, and 11 bases lay outside the gene matches. Germline lookup yields CDR1 LNHDA and CDR2 SQIVND (reference sequence). Here the CDR3 DNA reads TGTGCCAGTAGAAGAGGACTAGCCCGCGGGGAGCAGTTCTTC. Its protein is CASRRGLARGEQFF.

The gene calls are TRBV7-9 and TRBJ2-1, with D maybe TRBD2 (6 bases). Trimming pared 3 bases from V and 9 bases from J, leaving 15 bases between. CDR1 is SEHNR and CDR2 is FQNEAQ in the germline V gene (reference sequence). The CDR3 runs 14 residues. CDR3 nucleotide sequence: TGTGCCAGCAGCTTCCGCCTGCCCGGGAGTGAGCAGTTCTTC. It specifies CASSFRLPGSEQFF.

The chain is built from TRBV30 and TRBJ1-3; D not certain. CDR1 and CDR2 (germline): GTSNPN, SVGIG (reference sequence). The V and J ends lost 0 bases and 1 base respectively, with 4 bases between them. The CDR3 extends over 13 amino acids. The CDR3 nucleotides read TGTGCCTGGAGTGTAGGGTCTGGAAACACCATATATTTT. This translates into CAWSVGSGNTIYF.

The CDR3 region has the DNA TGTGCCAGCAGCCAGGGACGGTCAAATTCACCCCTCCACTTT. Translated: CASSQGRSNSPLHF. The gene calls are TRBV12-3 or TRBV12-4 and TRBJ1-6; possible D gene TRBD1, 5 bases. With 6 bases removed from V and 7 bases from J, the gap between germline ends came to 13 bases. The CDR3 has 14 residues.

As DNA, the CDR3 is TGTGCCAGTAGCAGAATGGGGGGGGCTGGGATCTACGAGCAGTACTTC. Translating gives CASSRMGGAGIYEQYF. The chain carries TRBV19 and TRBJ2-7; D is perhaps TRBD2 (7 bases). With 6 bases removed from V and 3 bases from J, the gap between germline ends came to 21 bases. The CDR3 spans 16 residues. CDR1 and CDR2 (germline): LNHDA, SQIVND (reference sequence). Full variable domain (rest looked up from reference TRBV19 and TRBJ2-7): DGGITQSPKYLFRKEGQNVTLSCEQNLNHDAMYWYRQDPGQGLRLIYYSQIVNDFQKGDIAEGYSVSREKKESFPLTVTSAQKNPTAFYLCASSRMGGAGIYEQYFGPGTRLTVT.

J is TRBJ2-3 and V is TRBV15; D not certain. This CDR3 is built from 13 residues. Germline loops: CDR1 LNHNV, CDR2 YYDKDF (reference sequence). Trimming pared 5 bases from V and 5 bases from J, leaving 11 bases between. The DNA of the CDR3 is TGTGCCACCAGCGGCCGGGTGCGAGATACGCAGTATTTT. Its protein product is CATSGRVRDTQYF.

The chain has TRBV6-1 and TRBJ1-3; TRBD1 is a possible D gene (5 bases). The CDR3 runs to 14 residues. Germline values: CDR1 MNHNS, CDR2 SASEGT. With 5 bases removed from V and 4 bases from J, the gap between germline ends came to 12 bases. CDR3 DNA: TGTGCCAGCAGTTTGGGGGGACGGGGAAACACCATATATTTT. Amino acids: CASSLGGRGNTIYF.

The chain uses TRBV6-1 and TRBJ2-5; D may be TRBD1 (7 bases). This CDR3 has 13 amino acids. Germline CDR1 and CDR2: MNHNS and SASEGT. The V gene lost 6 bases and the J gene lost 5 bases, with 13 bases spanning the gap. This CDR3 reads CASRDRAGETQYF. CDR3 coding DNA: TGTGCCAGCAGAGACAGGGCGGGGGAGACCCAGTACTTC.

The chain couples TRBV5-5 to TRBJ2-2, with a tentative D call TRBD1 (5 bases). Per germline, CDR1 SGHKS and CDR2 YYEKEE (reference sequence). The CDR3 contains 13 residues. With 3 bases removed from V and 7 bases from J, the gap between germline ends came to 10 bases. CDR3 DNA: TGTGCCAGCAGCTCCCAGGGAATCGGGGAGCTGTTTTTT. Translated: CASSSQGIGELFF.

V gene TRBV28 combines with J gene TRBJ2-7; TRBD1 agrees at 7 bases. Per the germline V gene, CDR1 is MDHEN and CDR2 is SYDVKM. The length of the CDR3 is 14 residues. Trimming at V came to 6 bases and at J to 0 bases, leaving 5 bases not matched to a gene. The CDR3 loop is CASRTGESSYEQYF. CDR3 nucleotides: TGTGCCAGCAGAACAGGGGAAAGCTCCTACGAGCAGTACTTC.

This sequence joins TRBV5-6 and TRBJ1-3; 8 bases agree with TRBD1. Germline trimming cut 0 bases from V and 4 bases from J; bases unmatched to any gene: 3. This CDR3 contains 15 residues. Germline values: CDR1 SGHDT, CDR2 YYEEEE. CDR3 sequence: CASSLARTGGNTIYF. DNA of the CDR3: TGTGCCAGCAGCTTGGCGAGGACAGGGGGAAACACCATATATTTT.

This clonotype was counted a single time. This rearrangement joins TRBV12-3 or TRBV12-4 to TRBJ2-7; 8 nucleotides align to TRBD2. The CDR3 length is 15 residues. The V segment lost 6 bases and the J segment 4 bases; nucleotides outside the gene matches: 11. CDR3 sequence (DNA): TGTGCCAGCAGCAGAACTAGCGGCCCGAAGTACGAGCAGTACTTC. The encoded protein is CASSRTSGPKYEQYF.

This clonotype occurred once. The chain carries TRBV10-3 and TRBJ1-5; D is possibly TRBD1 (5 bases). The CDR3 loop spans 13 amino acids. CDR1 ENHRY and CDR2 SYGVKD come from the germline V gene. V lost 6 bases and J 7 bases, leaving 13 bases between the germline ends. The CDR3 here is CAISQSRGQPQHF. The CDR3 coding sequence is TGTGCCATCAGCCAGTCCCGGGGGCAGCCCCAGCATTTT.

A word on this clonotype: It is likely a read error, because the conserved phenylalanine at the end of the CDR3 is missing. V gene TRBV18 combines with J gene TRBJ1-2; D unresolved. This CDR3 contains 13 residues. Per germline, CDR1 KGHSH and CDR2 LQKENI. The V gene lost 3 bases and the J gene lost 4 bases, with 9 bases spanning the gap. CDR3 sequence (DNA): TGTGCCAGCTCACCCGACATAATCTATGGCTACACCTTA. Amino acids: CASSPDIIYGYTL.

This clonotype appeared a few times. The chain's CDR3 is CASSYLDSSYEQYF. In DNA, the CDR3 is TGTGCCAGCAGTTACTTGGACTCCTCCTACGAGCAGTACTTC. This chain links TRBV6-5 with TRBJ2-7; D is perhaps TRBD2 (5 bases). The CDR3 has 14 amino acids. Trimming pared 1 base from V and 0 bases from J, leaving 7 bases between. Germline V gene data show CDR1 as MNHEY and CDR2 as SVGAGI.

The V and J genes are TRBV6-5 and TRBJ1-5; D not resolved. Germline V gives CDR1 MNHEY, CDR2 SVGAGI. Trimming removed 6 bases from V and 5 bases from J, with 14 bases in between. This CDR3 comprises 14 residues. The DNA for the CDR3 is TGTGCCAGCAGCCGGACGTTCGCGGATCAGCCCCAGCATTTT. This translates into CASSRTFADQPQHF.

The CDR3 DNA is TGTGCCAGCAGCTTAGGCCCGCGGGGGGATACGCAGTATTTT. It translates to CASSLGPRGDTQYF. This rearrangement joins TRBV13 to TRBJ2-3; 7 bases align to TRBD2. V was pared by 0 bases and J by 6 bases, with 3 bases of the junction left unmatched. In germline, CDR1 is PRHDT, CDR2 FYEKMQ (reference sequence). CDR3 length: 14 amino acids.

V usage is TRBV27 and J usage is TRBJ1-1; 7 nucleotides align to TRBD1. V was clipped by 4 bases and J by 10 bases; unmatched bases: 3. This CDR3 comprises 11 residues. CDR1 is MNHEY and CDR2 is SMNVEV in the germline V gene (reference sequence). As DNA, the CDR3 is TGTGCCAGCAGTTACAGGGGAAGAGCTTTCTTT. It codes for CASSYRGRAFF.

This clonotype has a handful of counts. J is TRBJ2-1 and V is TRBV19; perhaps TRBD2 as D (6 bases). Germline V lookup: CDR1 LNHDA, CDR2 SQIVND (reference sequence). The V end lost 1 base, the J end lost 2 bases, and 12 bases lay between the germline ends. The CDR3 covers 16 residues. The DNA of the CDR3 is TGTGCCAGTAGTATAGCCGGAGGGACCCCCTACAATGAGCAGTTCTTC. Its protein is CASSIAGGTPYNEQFF.

The CDR3 nucleotides read TGTGCCTGGAGTGATATGGGACTTACCTCTGGAAACACCATATATTTT. It translates to CAWSDMGLTSGNTIYF. The chain is built from TRBV30 and TRBJ1-3; D is perhaps TRBD1 (5 bases). Germline CDR1 is GTSNPN and CDR2 is SVGIG (reference sequence). The CDR3 runs to 16 residues. Trimming left V 1 base short and J 0 bases short, with 13 bases between.

This clonotype was detected only a few times. This chain connects TRBV12-3 or TRBV12-4 to TRBJ2-7; 7 positions agree with TRBD1. With V trimmed by 7 bases and J by 3 bases, 3 bases remained unmatched. The CDR3 loop spans 12 amino acids. The CDR3 reads CASTAGGYEQYF. DNA for the CDR3: TGTGCCAGCACAGCAGGGGGCTACGAGCAGTACTTC.

In this sample, this clonotype turned up a few times. The chain joins TRBV12-3 or TRBV12-4 to TRBJ2-5; no firm D call. The CDR3 has 12 amino acids. The ends were cut back, 4 bases at V and 5 bases at J, with 8 bases in the middle. The CDR3: CASSYVGETQYF. In DNA form, the CDR3 reads TGTGCCAGCAGTTATGTTGGTGAGACCCAGTACTTC.

The chain couples TRBV6-1 to TRBJ2-5; 10 nucleotides align to TRBD2. The CDR3 is 17 residues long. Germline V gene data show CDR1 as MNHNS and CDR2 as SASEGT. V shed 4 bases and J 7 bases; nucleotides not matched to a gene: 15. The DNA of the CDR3 is TGTGCCAGCAGTGGTCGGCTAGCGGGAGAAGGGGTGGGGACCCAGTACTTC. It yields the protein CASSGRLAGEGVGTQYF.

This chain links TRBV24-1 with TRBJ2-5; D is ambiguous. V was pared by 3 bases and J by 4 bases, with 11 bases between. The CDR3 has 14 residues. Per the germline V gene, CDR1 is KGHDR and CDR2 is SFDVKD. The CDR3 region is CATSDPDGRETQYF. The CDR3, as DNA: TGTGCCACCAGTGATCCGGACGGTCGAGAGACCCAGTACTTC.